This is a list of T cell receptor beta chains from one sample in a study of cytomegalovirus exposure and HLA in healthy donors. Assay: immunoSEQ multiplex PCR; the TCRdb copy retains only in-frame clones and omits some. The table lists fewer than 150,000 clones, around 70% of them singletons. Specimen: PBMCs. These receptors all come from a young man in good health and CMV-seronegative. The CDR3 runs from the conserved cysteine through the conserved F or W. D genes are given only for firm matches. Expanded clones are given a class, and other clones once, few, many or no size at all.

d_call: TRBD2
j_call: TRBJ2-5
v_call: TRBV15
clone_size: once
cdr3_aa: CATSRGRTSGGAGTQYF
cdr3_nt: TGTGCCACCAGCAGAGGACGGACTAGCGGGGGAGCGGGGACCCAGTACTTC

d_call: .
j_call: TRBJ2-3
v_call: TRBV7-3
clone_size: .
cdr3_aa: CASSLTKGVGTDTQYF
cdr3_nt: TGTGCCAGCAGCTTAACTAAAGGGGTGGGAACAGATACGCAGTATTTT

d_call: .
j_call: TRBJ2-3
v_call: TRBV5-1
clone_size: few
cdr3_aa: CASSLDQGSTDTQYF
cdr3_nt: TGCGCCAGCAGCTTGGATCAGGGGAGCACAGATACGCAGTATTTT

d_call: TRBD1
j_call: TRBJ1-6
v_call: TRBV18
clone_size: .
cdr3_aa: CASSPGQGGNSPLHF
cdr3_nt: TGTGCCAGCTCACCTGGACAGGGAGGGAATTCACCCCTCCACTTT

d_call: .
j_call: TRBJ1-5
v_call: TRBV4-1
clone_size: .
cdr3_aa: CASSPAEYQPQHF
cdr3_nt: TGCGCCAGCAGCCCCGCGGAATATCAGCCCCAGCATTTT

d_call: TRBD1
j_call: TRBJ2-7
v_call: TRBV6-6
clone_size: .
cdr3_aa: CASSYGTGFYEQYF
cdr3_nt: TGTGCCAGCAGTTACGGGACAGGGTTCTACGAGCAGTACTTC

d_call: .
j_call: TRBJ1-2
v_call: TRBV6-5
clone_size: .
cdr3_aa: CASSLDSPTEGYTF
cdr3_nt: TGTGCCAGCAGTTTGGACAGCCCAACGGAGGGCTACACCTTC

d_call: TRBD1
j_call: TRBJ2-1
v_call: TRBV2
clone_size: .
cdr3_aa: CASRKTGGAYNEQFF
cdr3_nt: TGTGCCAGCAGAAAAACAGGGGGCGCCTACAATGAGCAGTTCTTC

d_call: .
j_call: TRBJ2-7
v_call: TRBV5-4
clone_size: few
cdr3_aa: CASSPGGTVTYEQYF
cdr3_nt: TGTGCCAGCAGCCCTGGGGGGACAGTAACTTACGAGCAGTACTTC

d_call: TRBD2
j_call: TRBJ2-5
v_call: TRBV7-6
clone_size: .
cdr3_aa: CASSSGLAGARETQYF
cdr3_nt: TGTGCCAGCAGCTCCGGACTAGCGGGAGCTCGGGAGACCCAGTACTTC

d_call: .
j_call: TRBJ2-7
v_call: TRBV25-1
clone_size: .
cdr3_aa: CASSTAYEQYF
cdr3_nt: TGTGCCAGCAGTACCGCGTACGAGCAGTACTTC

d_call: TRBD1
j_call: TRBJ1-2
v_call: TRBV23-1
clone_size: .
cdr3_aa: CASSNGQGAPWIFGYTF
cdr3_nt: TGCGCCAGCAGTAACGGACAGGGGGCGCCCTGGATATTCGGCTACACCTTC

d_call: TRBD1
j_call: TRBJ2-7
v_call: TRBV25-1
clone_size: once
cdr3_aa: CASSEFTGAYEQYF
cdr3_nt: TGTGCCAGCAGTGAATTTACAGGGGCCTACGAGCAGTACTTC

d_call: TRBD1
j_call: TRBJ1-4
v_call: TRBV9
clone_size: .
cdr3_aa: CASSVAPGQGEKLFF
cdr3_nt: TGTGCCAGCAGCGTAGCCCCGGGACAGGGCGAAAAACTGTTTTTT

d_call: TRBD1
j_call: TRBJ1-1
v_call: TRBV27
clone_size: .
cdr3_aa: CASSLDRVRAFF
cdr3_nt: TGTGCCAGCAGTTTAGACAGGGTTCGGGCTTTCTTT

d_call: .
j_call: TRBJ1-1
v_call: TRBV5-6
clone_size: few
cdr3_aa: CASSSGHLNTEAFF
cdr3_nt: TGTGCCAGCAGCTCGGGACATTTGAACACTGAAGCTTTCTTT

d_call: .
j_call: TRBJ2-3
v_call: TRBV19
clone_size: once
cdr3_aa: CASSPGDTQYF
cdr3_nt: TGTGCCAGTAGTCCAGGGGATACGCAGTATTTT

d_call: TRBD1
j_call: TRBJ2-2
v_call: TRBV7-6
clone_size: .
cdr3_aa: CASSGQGHPGELFF
cdr3_nt: TGTGCCAGCAGTGGACAGGGTCATCCCGGGGAGCTGTTTTTT

d_call: .
j_call: TRBJ2-1
v_call: TRBV30
clone_size: few
cdr3_aa: CAWSVRSGSEQFF
cdr3_nt: TGTGCCTGGAGTGTACGCTCAGGGTCGGAGCAGTTCTTC

d_call: TRBD1
j_call: TRBJ2-7
v_call: TRBV7-3
clone_size: few
cdr3_aa: CASSLLPPPGQGTLSYEQYF
cdr3_nt: TGTGCCAGCAGCTTACTTCCCCCACCGGGACAGGGTACGCTCTCCTACGAGCAGTACTTC

d_call: .
j_call: TRBJ1-1
v_call: TRBV27
clone_size: .
cdr3_aa: CATSVESGTEAFF
cdr3_nt: TGTGCCACCAGCGTGGAATCCGGGACTGAAGCTTTCTTT

d_call: TRBD1
j_call: TRBJ2-7
v_call: TRBV7-2
clone_size: .
cdr3_aa: CASSLAGQGAREQYF
cdr3_nt: TGTGCCAGCAGCTTAGCAGGACAGGGTGCGCGAGAGCAGTACTTC

d_call: TRBD1
j_call: TRBJ1-3
v_call: TRBV19
clone_size: once
cdr3_aa: CASNGGQGAFGNTIYF
cdr3_nt: TGTGCCAGTAACGGCGGACAGGGGGCATTTGGAAACACCATATATTTT

d_call: .
j_call: TRBJ2-3
v_call: TRBV7-9
clone_size: few
cdr3_aa: CASSYNQGFLTDTQYF
cdr3_nt: TGTGCCAGCAGCTACAATCAGGGTTTCCTCACAGATACGCAGTATTTT

d_call: .
j_call: TRBJ2-7
v_call: TRBV4-3
clone_size: .
cdr3_aa: CASSQDRAGQYEQYF
cdr3_nt: TGCGCCAGCAGCCAAGATCGAGCAGGACAATACGAGCAGTACTTC

d_call: TRBD1
j_call: TRBJ2-7
v_call: TRBV29-1
clone_size: .
cdr3_aa: CSVEGQGTPYEQYF
cdr3_nt: TGCAGCGTTGAAGGACAGGGGACGCCCTACGAGCAGTACTTC

d_call: .
j_call: TRBJ1-5
v_call: TRBV30
clone_size: once
cdr3_aa: CAWSVPGFPGSNQPQHF
cdr3_nt: TGTGCCTGGAGTGTACCGGGGTTCCCTGGGAGCAATCAGCCCCAGCATTTT

d_call: TRBD1
j_call: TRBJ1-5
v_call: TRBV19
clone_size: .
cdr3_aa: CASTPTGIRNQPQHF
cdr3_nt: TGTGCCAGTACCCCGACAGGGATTCGCAATCAGCCCCAGCATTTT

d_call: TRBD2
j_call: TRBJ2-1
v_call: TRBV9
clone_size: once
cdr3_aa: CASSVSGGPNNEQFF
cdr3_nt: TGTGCCAGCAGCGTAAGCGGGGGGCCGAATAATGAGCAGTTCTTC

d_call: .
j_call: TRBJ1-2
v_call: TRBV7-2
clone_size: once
cdr3_aa: CASSLRRGGGPYGYTF
cdr3_nt: TGTGCCAGCAGCTTACGGAGAGGGGGGGGTCCTTATGGCTACACCTTC

d_call: .
j_call: TRBJ2-7
v_call: TRBV7-2
clone_size: .
cdr3_aa: CASTGRDPYEQYF
cdr3_nt: TGTGCCAGCACCGGGCGGGACCCCTACGAGCAGTACTTC

d_call: TRBD2
j_call: TRBJ2-2
v_call: TRBV28
clone_size: .
cdr3_aa: CASSSPGLAGGRPNTGELFF
cdr3_nt: TGTGCCAGCAGTTCTCCGGGACTAGCGGGGGGCCGTCCGAACACCGGGGAGCTGTTTTTT

d_call: .
j_call: TRBJ1-5
v_call: TRBV7-8
clone_size: .
cdr3_aa: CASSLDLLGADQPQHF
cdr3_nt: TGTGCCAGCAGCTTAGACCTCCTAGGGGCTGATCAGCCCCAGCATTTT

d_call: .
j_call: TRBJ2-7
v_call: TRBV29-1
clone_size: .
cdr3_aa: CSVVVETYEQYF
cdr3_nt: TGCAGCGTTGTGGTAGAAACCTACGAGCAGTACTTC

d_call: .
j_call: TRBJ1-1
v_call: TRBV5-1
clone_size: .
cdr3_aa: CASSLEAGRGTEAFF
cdr3_nt: TGCGCCAGCAGCTTGGAAGCAGGCCGGGGCACTGAAGCTTTCTTT

d_call: .
j_call: TRBJ2-7
v_call: TRBV11-3
clone_size: .
cdr3_aa: CASSLDAGRGEQYF
cdr3_nt: TGTGCCAGCAGCTTAGATGCCGGCCGAGGGGAGCAGTACTTC

d_call: TRBD1
j_call: TRBJ1-1
v_call: TRBV10-3
clone_size: .
cdr3_aa: CAIRETGQKNTEAFF
cdr3_nt: TGTGCCATCAGAGAAACGGGACAGAAAAACACTGAAGCTTTCTTT

d_call: .
j_call: TRBJ1-1
v_call: TRBV19
clone_size: few
cdr3_aa: CASSFLQDTEAFF
cdr3_nt: TGTGCCAGTAGTTTTCTTCAGGACACTGAAGCTTTCTTT

d_call: .
j_call: TRBJ1-5
v_call: TRBV6-4
clone_size: .
cdr3_aa: CASSANRDGQPQHF
cdr3_nt: TGTGCCAGCAGTGCAAACAGGGACGGCCAGCCCCAGCATTTT

d_call: TRBD1
j_call: TRBJ1-1
v_call: TRBV6-1
clone_size: .
cdr3_aa: CASTLNRGNTEAFF
cdr3_nt: TGTGCCAGCACGTTAAACAGGGGGAACACTGAAGCTTTCTTT

d_call: TRBD1
j_call: TRBJ1-1
v_call: TRBV13
clone_size: .
cdr3_aa: CASTRDSTEAFF
cdr3_nt: TGTGCCAGCACCCGGGACAGCACTGAAGCTTTCTTT

d_call: TRBD2
j_call: TRBJ2-7
v_call: TRBV27
clone_size: .
cdr3_aa: CASRQRGGSSEQYF
cdr3_nt: TGTGCCAGCAGGCAGCGGGGGGGGTCCTCCGAGCAGTACTTC

d_call: .
j_call: TRBJ2-1
v_call: TRBV2
clone_size: .
cdr3_aa: CAGTRGASANEQFF
cdr3_nt: TGTGCAGGCACCAGGGGAGCCAGCGCCAATGAGCAGTTCTTC

d_call: .
j_call: TRBJ2-7
v_call: TRBV28
clone_size: .
cdr3_aa: CASRGSRYEQYF
cdr3_nt: TGTGCCAGCAGGGGCAGTCGCTACGAGCAGTACTTC

d_call: .
j_call: TRBJ1-1
v_call: TRBV7-9
clone_size: few
cdr3_aa: CASSSGRRGAFF
cdr3_nt: TGTGCCAGCAGCTCCGGTAGGAGGGGAGCTTTCTTT

d_call: .
j_call: TRBJ1-1
v_call: TRBV5-1
clone_size: few
cdr3_aa: CASQAGENTEAFF
cdr3_nt: TGCGCCAGCCAAGCAGGGGAGAACACTGAAGCTTTCTTT

d_call: .
j_call: TRBJ2-5
v_call: TRBV7-3
clone_size: .
cdr3_aa: CASSWARGETQYF
cdr3_nt: TGTGCCAGCAGCTGGGCCAGGGGAGAGACCCAGTACTTC

d_call: TRBD2
j_call: TRBJ2-3
v_call: TRBV13
clone_size: .
cdr3_aa: CASSLVTGLAGGTTTDTQYF
cdr3_nt: TGTGCCAGCAGCTTAGTGACGGGCCTAGCGGGGGGAACAACCACAGATACGCAGTATTTT